This entry lists 23 T cell receptor beta chains sequenced from one sample in a study of cytomegalovirus exposure and HLA in healthy donors. 60 Vbeta and 13 Jbeta primers were used in PCR. Using immunoSEQ multiplex PCR, the repertoire was profiled, and TCRdb retains in-frame clones only, with some absent. The data contain roughly 150,000 clones, 65% to 90% of them singletons. Sequenced input: PBMCs. Source of these receptors: a male donor in good health and CMV-seronegative.

The chain combines TRBV30 with TRBJ1-2; 9 nucleotides match TRBD1. CDR3 length: 14 amino acids. The J segment lost 1 base and the V segment lost 4 bases, leaving 4 bases of the junction unmatched. Looked up from germline, CDR1 is GTSNPN and CDR2 is SVGIG (reference sequence). The CDR3 coding sequence is TGTGCCTGGACGTTGGACAGGGGTAACTATGGCTACACCTTC. It specifies CAWTLDRGNYGYTF. Based on the CDR3 plus reference TRBV30 and TRBJ1-2, the full variable domain is SQTIHQWPATLVQPVGSPLSLECTVEGTSNPNLYWYRQAAGRGLQLLFYSVGIGQISSEVPQNLSASRPQDRQFILSSKKLLLSDSGFYLCAWTLDRGNYGYTFGSGTRLTVV.

V and J are TRBV29-1 and TRBJ2-6, with D perhaps matching TRBD2 (5 bases). The CDR3 consists of 16 residues. The germline V and J ends were trimmed by 4 bases and 2 bases, with 15 bases remaining between them. Germline assignment: CDR1 SQVTM and CDR2 ANQGSEA. The DNA for the CDR3 is TGCAGCGTTGCCGGAACAGCGGTACCTGGGGCCAACGTCCTGACTTTC. Its protein product is CSVAGTAVPGANVLTF.

This clone was counted a single time. The rearrangement links TRBV7-9 to TRBJ1-5, with D hard to call. V dropped 5 bases and J dropped 5 bases, with 7 bases sitting between them. CDR1 and CDR2 from the germline V gene are SEHNR and FQNEAQ (reference sequence). This CDR3 is built from 12 residues. The CDR3 sequence is CASSHGDQPQHF. CDR3 DNA sequence: TGTGCCAGCAGCCACGGTGATCAGCCCCAGCATTTT.

The CDR3: CASSQDRVVFLGAFF. As DNA, the CDR3 is TGTGCCAGCTCTCAGGACAGGGTGGTGTTTCTGGGAGCTTTCTTT. The chain uses TRBV18 and TRBJ1-1; 8 bases align to TRBD1. This CDR3 has 15 amino acids. CDR1 and CDR2 from the germline V gene are KGHSH and LQKENI. V shed 6 bases, J shed 10 bases, and the junction held 16 bases outside the gene matches.

The chain combines TRBV5-4 with TRBJ2-3; possibly TRBD2 for D (5 bases). Trimming removed 3 bases at V and 5 bases at J, with 10 bases between. The CDR3 totals 13 residues. CDR1 and CDR2 (germline): SGHNT, YYREEE (reference sequence). CDR3 nucleotides: TGTGCCAGCAGCTCCGGACTGGTAGATACGCAGTATTTT. This codes for CASSSGLVDTQYF.

This rearrangement joins TRBV9 to TRBJ2-7; D ambiguous. This CDR3 has 13 amino acids. V was pared by 4 bases and J by 0 bases, with 8 bases between. Germline assignment: CDR1 SGDLS and CDR2 YYNGEE. The CDR3 nucleotides read TGTGCCAGCAGCAGGCAGGACTCCTACGAGCAGTACTTC. Amino acid sequence: CASSRQDSYEQYF. The variable domain in full, with the rest retrieved from reference TRBV9 and TRBJ2-7, is DSGVTQTPKHLITATGQRVTLRCSPRSGDLSVYWYQQSLDQGLQFLIQYYNGEERAKGNILERFSAQQFPDLHSELNLSSLELGDSALYFCASSRQDSYEQYFGPGTRLTVT.

J is TRBJ1-5 and V is TRBV10-3, with 11 positions matching TRBD1. There are 15 residues in the CDR3. Per the germline V gene, CDR1 is ENHRY and CDR2 is SYGVKD. The ends lost 4 bases at V and 6 bases at J; junction bases unmatched: 5. The CDR3 loop reads CAISGTGGVGQPQHF. In nucleotides, the CDR3 is TGTGCCATCAGTGGGACAGGGGGCGTGGGTCAGCCCCAGCATTTT.

The J gene is TRBJ1-5, the V gene TRBV7-9, with 10 bases fitting TRBD1. The CDR3 length is 16 residues. Germline CDR1 is SEHNR and CDR2 is FQNEAQ (reference sequence). V was clipped by 1 base and J by 6 bases; unmatched bases: 6. CDR3 amino acids: CASSLGGTGASQPQHF. Written as DNA, the CDR3 is TGTGCCAGCAGCTTAGGTGGGACAGGGGCTTCTCAGCCCCAGCATTTT.

The V call is TRBV27, the J call TRBJ1-4; 7 nucleotides align to TRBD1. With V trimmed by 5 bases and J by 5 bases, 8 bases remained unmatched. This CDR3 spans 15 amino acids. CDR1 and CDR2 from the germline V gene are MNHEY and SMNVEV (reference sequence). Written as DNA, the CDR3 is TGTGCCAGCAGTCCCATAGACAGGGTGAATGAAAAACTGTTTTTT. Its translation: CASSPIDRVNEKLFF.

The table lists this clone with a count of one. The genes are TRBV28 and TRBJ2-2; no clear D gene. The CDR3 is 13 amino acids. Trimming pared 3 bases from V and 5 bases from J, leaving 7 bases between. Germline V lookup: CDR1 MDHEN, CDR2 SYDVKM. CDR3: CASSLGRTGELFF. In nucleotides, the CDR3 is TGTGCCAGCAGTTTGGGCCGAACCGGGGAGCTGTTTTTT.

The chain carries TRBV7-9 and TRBJ2-3, with D possibly TRBD1 on 6 matching bases. Between the trimmed V and J ends, which lost 4 bases and 4 bases, there was a span of 12 bases. The CDR3 is made up of 14 amino acids. The germline CDR1 and CDR2 sequences are SEHNR and FQNEAQ (reference sequence). The CDR3 nucleotides are TGTGCCAGCAGCTCCAGGGGATTATCAGATACGCAGTATTTT. This codes for CASSSRGLSDTQYF.

The genes are TRBV2 and TRBJ1-5; TRBD1 matches 9 bases. Germline V lookup: CDR1 SNHLY, CDR2 FYNNEI. The junction had 4 bases not matched to a gene; V was cut back by 8 bases and J by 2 bases. The CDR3 runs 14 residues. CDR3 bases: TGTGCCAGCGGGGGACAGGGAGGCAATCAGCCCCAGCATTTT. Its translation is CASGGQGGNQPQHF.

The rearrangement joins TRBV18 to TRBJ2-3, with TRBD1 identical over 7 bases. From germline, CDR1 is KGHSH and CDR2 LQKENI. V trimming: 4 bases; J trimming: 2 bases; junction bases outside the gene matches: 6. This CDR3 spans 15 amino acids. The DNA for the CDR3 is TGTGCCAGCTCACAACAGGGGTTATACACAGATACGCAGTATTTT. It is translated as CASSQQGLYTDTQYF.

V and J are TRBV19 and TRBJ2-3, with 9 positions matching TRBD2. Germline V CDR1 and CDR2: LNHDA, SQIVND (reference sequence). The V segment lost 5 bases and the J segment 5 bases; nucleotides outside the gene matches: 5. This CDR3 is 14 amino acids long. CDR3 sequence (DNA): TGTGCCAGTAGTCGGGGCGGGGGGGAAGATACGCAGTATTTT. It encodes CASSRGGGEDTQYF.

The rearrangement links TRBV7-2 to TRBJ2-1; TRBD2 agrees at 10 bases. This CDR3 has 15 residues. Germline V lookup: CDR1 SGHTA, CDR2 FQGNSA. Trimming at V came to 5 bases and at J to 8 bases, leaving 9 bases not matched to a gene. CDR3 loop: CASSRSGGPSDEQFF. The CDR3 DNA follows: TGTGCCAGCAGCCGTAGCGGGGGGCCCTCGGATGAGCAGTTCTTC.

The chain is built from TRBV27 and TRBJ1-6; D might be TRBD1 (5 bases). Germline-derived CDR1 and CDR2 are MNHEY and SMNVEV (reference sequence). The length of the CDR3 is 14 residues. The V end was cut by 5 bases, the J end by 7 bases, with 12 bases between. DNA for the CDR3: TGTGCCAGCAGTCCTGCGGGACCCAATTCACCCCTCCACTTT. Its translation: CASSPAGPNSPLHF.

The chain carries TRBV29-1 and TRBJ1-2; D remains ambiguous. There are 14 residues in the CDR3. The V and J ends lost 6 bases and 3 bases respectively, with 17 bases between them. Germline CDR1 SQVTM, CDR2 ANQGSEA. CDR3 region: CSVLGIPGDYGYTF. CDR3 DNA sequence: TGCAGCGTGCTGGGCATCCCAGGCGACTATGGCTACACCTTC.

The chain combines TRBV5-1 with TRBJ2-6; a possible D gene is TRBD2 (6 bases). V was cut by 5 bases and J by 0 bases, with 6 bases left in between. The CDR3 covers 14 residues. Germline CDR1 SGHRS, CDR2 YFSETQ. The CDR3 is CASRGGSGANVLTF. CDR3 coding DNA: TGCGCCAGCAGGGGGGGCTCTGGGGCCAACGTCCTGACTTTC.

CDR3 sequence: CASSQAGRDQPQHF. CDR3 bases: TGTGCCAGCAGCCAAGCCGGTCGTGATCAGCCCCAGCATTTT. The chain is built from TRBV4-2 and TRBJ1-5; D gene unclear. Trimming shortened V by 1 base and J by 5 bases, and 9 bases separated the two germline ends. This CDR3 has 14 residues. CDR1 LGHNA and CDR2 YNFKEQ come from the germline V gene.

This chain uses TRBV7-9 with TRBJ2-3, with TRBD2 as a possible D gene (6 bases). Germline lookup yields CDR1 SEHNR and CDR2 FQNEAQ (reference sequence). The V and J ends lost 5 bases and 1 base respectively, with 13 bases between them. This CDR3 spans 15 amino acids. This CDR3 reads CASSLREDGTDTQYF. CDR3 DNA sequence: TGTGCCAGCAGCCTAAGGGAGGATGGCACAGATACGCAGTATTTT. The full variable domain, with the rest looked up from reference TRBV7-9 and TRBJ2-3, is DTGVSQNPRHKITKRGQNVTFRCDPISEHNRLYWYRQTLGQGPEFLTYFQNEAQLEKSRLLSDRFSAERPKGSFSTLEIQRTEQGDSAMYLCASSLREDGTDTQYFGPGTRLTVL.

The chain couples TRBV16 to TRBJ2-3; perhaps TRBD2 as D (6 bases). Trimming took off 4 bases at V and 0 bases at J, with 11 bases between the two ends. The germline gives CDR1 KGHSY, CDR2 FQNENV. CDR3 length: 15 amino acids. The CDR3 spells CASSLSGLSTDTQYF. CDR3 sequence (DNA): TGTGCCAGCAGCCTTTCGGGACTTAGCACAGATACGCAGTATTTT.

This chain uses TRBV27 with TRBJ1-1; D uncertain. Germline-derived CDR1 and CDR2 are MNHEY and SMNVEV (reference sequence). The CDR3 length is 16 residues. V gave up 10 bases and J gave up 2 bases, with 23 bases separating them. The CDR3 coding sequence is TGTGCCACCATAAGTGTACGACCGGGGTTCAACACTGAAGCTTTCTTT. Translating it yields CATISVRPGFNTEAFF.

V and J are TRBV27 and TRBJ1-1, with 7 bases aligning to TRBD1. The CDR3 has 14 residues. Germline V gene lookup returns CDR1 MNHEY and CDR2 SMNVEV (reference sequence). Unmatched junction bases numbered 8, after V lost 7 bases and J lost 3 bases. The CDR3 DNA follows: TGTGCCAGCACCGAGACAGGGTTTGACACTGAAGCTTTCTTT. This gives the protein CASTETGFDTEAFF.